The entry that follows covers one T cell receptor beta chain sequence. This entry belongs to a study of T cells in localized non-small cell lung cancer. Using immunoSEQ multiplex PCR, the repertoire was profiled, and TCRdb retains in-frame clones only, with some absent. The sample has some 71,000 clones, about four fifths seen once. CDR1 SGHTA and CDR2 FQGTGA come from the germline V gene. With V trimmed by 6 bases and J by 5 bases, 14 bases remained unmatched. The CDR3 is made up of 17 amino acids. The V and J genes are TRBV7-3 and TRBJ2-1, with 9 nucleotides matching TRBD1. The origin of this receptor is a female donor older than 55 with stage I lung adenocarcinoma. Sequences were derived from peripheral blood, sampled before any cancer treatment. The CDR3 bases are TGTGCCAGCAGGGTTACAGGGGGCAAAAGGGGTGACAATGAGCAGTTCTTC. This translates into CASRVTGGKRGDNEQFF.